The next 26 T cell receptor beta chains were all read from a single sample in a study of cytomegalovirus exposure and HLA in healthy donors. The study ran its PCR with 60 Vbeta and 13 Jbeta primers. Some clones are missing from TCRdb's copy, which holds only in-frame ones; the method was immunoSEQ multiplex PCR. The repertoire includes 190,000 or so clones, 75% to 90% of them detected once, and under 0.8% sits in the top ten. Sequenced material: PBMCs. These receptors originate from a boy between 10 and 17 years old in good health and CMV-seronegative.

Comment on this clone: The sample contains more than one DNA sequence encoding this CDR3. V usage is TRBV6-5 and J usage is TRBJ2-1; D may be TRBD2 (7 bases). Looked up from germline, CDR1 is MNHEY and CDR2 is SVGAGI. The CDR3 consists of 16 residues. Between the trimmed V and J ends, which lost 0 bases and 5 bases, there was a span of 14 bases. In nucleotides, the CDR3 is TGTGCCAGCAGTTACTCTGGGGGGGGCCCCAACAATGAGCAGTTCTTC. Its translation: CASSYSGGGPNNEQFF.

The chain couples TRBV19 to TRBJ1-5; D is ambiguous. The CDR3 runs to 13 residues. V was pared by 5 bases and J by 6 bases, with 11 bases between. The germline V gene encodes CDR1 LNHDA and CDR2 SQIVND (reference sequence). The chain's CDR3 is CASSVGFSQPQHF. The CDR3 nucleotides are TGTGCCAGTAGTGTAGGGTTTAGTCAGCCCCAGCATTTT.

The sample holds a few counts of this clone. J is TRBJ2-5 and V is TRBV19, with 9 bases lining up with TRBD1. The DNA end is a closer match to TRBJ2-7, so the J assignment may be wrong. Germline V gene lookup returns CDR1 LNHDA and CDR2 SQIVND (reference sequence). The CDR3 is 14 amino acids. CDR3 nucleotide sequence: TGTGCCAGTAGTATAACAGGGGGCCCCTACGAGCAGTACTTC. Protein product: CASSITGGPYEQYF.

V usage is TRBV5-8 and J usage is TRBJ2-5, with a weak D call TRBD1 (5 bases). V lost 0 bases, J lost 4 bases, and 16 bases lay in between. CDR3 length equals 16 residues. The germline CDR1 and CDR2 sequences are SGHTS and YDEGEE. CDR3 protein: CASSLGRKGQGETQYF. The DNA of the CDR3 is TGTGCCAGCAGCTTGGGGAGAAAGGGGCAGGGAGAGACCCAGTACTTC.

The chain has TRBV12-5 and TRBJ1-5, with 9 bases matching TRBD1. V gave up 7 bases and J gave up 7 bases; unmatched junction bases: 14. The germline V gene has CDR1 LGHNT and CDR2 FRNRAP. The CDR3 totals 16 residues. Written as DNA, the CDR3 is TGTGCTAGTGCCGCTAAGTGGGACAGGGTACGGCAGCCCCAGCATTTT. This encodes CASAAKWDRVRQPQHF.

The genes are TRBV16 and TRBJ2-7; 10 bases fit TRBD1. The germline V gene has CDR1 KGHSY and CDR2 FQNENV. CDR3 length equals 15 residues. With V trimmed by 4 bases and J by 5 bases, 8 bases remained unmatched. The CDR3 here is CASSLTSGTGDEQYF. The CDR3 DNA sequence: TGTGCCAGCAGCCTAACTTCCGGGACAGGGGACGAGCAGTACTTC.

CDR3: CAWSVDARGGYTF. The CDR3 DNA sequence: TGTGCCTGGAGTGTCGACGCCAGGGGGGGCTACACCTTC. The chain combines TRBV30 with TRBJ1-2, with 7 bases aligning to TRBD1. J was trimmed by 8 bases and V by 0 bases; bases with no gene match: 6. The V gene's germline CDR1 is GTSNPN and CDR2 SVGIG (reference sequence). The CDR3 has 13 residues.

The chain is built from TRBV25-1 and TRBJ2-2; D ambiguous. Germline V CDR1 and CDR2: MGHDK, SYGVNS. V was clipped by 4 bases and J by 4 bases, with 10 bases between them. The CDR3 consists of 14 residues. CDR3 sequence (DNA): TGTGCCAGCAGTGGGGCGCAGATCACCGGGGAGCTGTTTTTT. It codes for CASSGAQITGELFF.

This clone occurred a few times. CDR3: CASSYSRLVGYTF. The CDR3 coding sequence is TGTGCCAGCAGTTACTCGAGGCTTGTTGGCTACACCTTC. The genes are TRBV6-5 and TRBJ1-2; D uncertain. This CDR3 has 13 residues. Trimming removed 0 bases at V and 7 bases at J, with 9 bases between. Germline values: CDR1 MNHEY, CDR2 SVGAGI.

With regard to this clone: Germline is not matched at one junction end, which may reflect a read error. The CDR3 DNA follows: TGTGCCAGCAGCTACTCGTTGGGGGACAGGGTGGTCGAGCAGTACTTC. Its translation is CASSYSLGDRVVEQYF. The chain joins TRBV6-6 to TRBJ2-7, with TRBD1 matching over 9 bases. Germline loops: CDR1 MNHNY, CDR2 SVGAGI (reference sequence). This CDR3 is 16 amino acids long.

The CDR3: CASSRDRPNTGELFF. The CDR3 nucleotides read TGTGCCAGTAGTAGGGACAGACCGAACACCGGGGAGCTGTTTTTT. The chain links TRBV19 to TRBJ2-2; 7 nucleotides agree with TRBD1. CDR1 and CDR2 from the germline V gene are LNHDA and SQIVND (reference sequence). The V gene end was trimmed by 4 bases and the J gene end by 0 bases; junction bases not matched to a gene: 2. This CDR3 contains 15 residues.

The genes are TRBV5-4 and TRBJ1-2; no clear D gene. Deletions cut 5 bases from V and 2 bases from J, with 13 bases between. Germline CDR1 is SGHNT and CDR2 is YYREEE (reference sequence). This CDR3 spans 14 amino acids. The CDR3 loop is CASSLWSGNYGYTF. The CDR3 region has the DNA TGTGCCAGCAGTCTGTGGTCAGGCAACTATGGCTACACCTTC.

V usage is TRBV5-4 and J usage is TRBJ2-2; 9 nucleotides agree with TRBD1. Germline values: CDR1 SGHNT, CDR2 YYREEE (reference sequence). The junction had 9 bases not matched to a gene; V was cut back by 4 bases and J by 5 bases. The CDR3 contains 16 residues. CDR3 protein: CASSRGGGQGTGELFF. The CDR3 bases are TGTGCCAGCAGCCGGGGCGGGGGACAGGGTACCGGGGAGCTGTTTTTT.

This chain's CDR3 is CASSRQGNQPQHF. For the CDR3, the DNA is TGTGCCAGCAGTAGACAGGGAAATCAGCCCCAGCATTTT. V is TRBV2 and J is TRBJ1-5; 7 nucleotides align to TRBD1. The CDR3 consists of 13 residues. Germline CDR1 reads SNHLY; CDR2 reads FYNNEI. V shed 5 bases, J shed 4 bases, and the junction held 2 bases outside the gene matches.

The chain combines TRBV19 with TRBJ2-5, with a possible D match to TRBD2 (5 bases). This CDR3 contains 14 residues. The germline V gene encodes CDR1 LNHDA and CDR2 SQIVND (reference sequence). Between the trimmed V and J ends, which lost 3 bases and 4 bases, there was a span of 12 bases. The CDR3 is CASSISGVGETQYF. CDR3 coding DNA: TGTGCCAGTAGTATTTCCGGGGTGGGAGAGACCCAGTACTTC.

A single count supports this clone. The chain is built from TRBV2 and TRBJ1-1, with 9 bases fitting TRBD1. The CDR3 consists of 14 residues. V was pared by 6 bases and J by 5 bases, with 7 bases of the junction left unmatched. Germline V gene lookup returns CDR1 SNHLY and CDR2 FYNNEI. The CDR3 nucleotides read TGTGCCAGCAGGCCGGACAGGGGTCTAACTGAAGCTTTCTTT. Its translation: CASRPDRGLTEAFF.

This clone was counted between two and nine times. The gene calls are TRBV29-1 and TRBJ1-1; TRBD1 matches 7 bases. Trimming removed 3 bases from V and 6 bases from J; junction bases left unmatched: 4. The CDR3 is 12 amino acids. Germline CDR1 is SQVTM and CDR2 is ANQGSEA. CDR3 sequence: CSVDEGAAEAFF. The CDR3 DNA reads TGCAGCGTTGACGAGGGGGCCGCTGAAGCTTTCTTT. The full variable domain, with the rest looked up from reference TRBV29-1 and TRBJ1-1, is SAVISQKPSRDICQRGTSLTIQCQVDSQVTMMFWYRQQPGQSLTLIATANQGSEATYESGFVIDKFPISRPNLTFSTLTVSNMSPEDSSIYLCSVDEGAAEAFFGQGTRLTVV.

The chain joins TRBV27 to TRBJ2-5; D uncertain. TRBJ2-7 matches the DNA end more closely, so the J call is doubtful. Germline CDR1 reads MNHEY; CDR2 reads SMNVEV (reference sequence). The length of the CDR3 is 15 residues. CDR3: CASSLSGTQFYEQYF. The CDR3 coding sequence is TGTGCCAGCAGTTTATCGGGCACACAGTTCTACGAGCAGTACTTC.

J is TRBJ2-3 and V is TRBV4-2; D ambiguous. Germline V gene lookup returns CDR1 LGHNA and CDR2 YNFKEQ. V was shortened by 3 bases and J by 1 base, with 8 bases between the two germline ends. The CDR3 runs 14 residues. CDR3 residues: CASSHDTRTDTQYF. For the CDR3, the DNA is TGTGCCAGCAGCCACGACACACGCACAGATACGCAGTATTTT.

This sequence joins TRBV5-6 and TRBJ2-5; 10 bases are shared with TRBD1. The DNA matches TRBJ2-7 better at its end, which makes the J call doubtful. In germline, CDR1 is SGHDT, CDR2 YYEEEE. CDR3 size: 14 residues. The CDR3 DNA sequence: TGTGCCAGCAGCTTAGGGACAGGGGCCTACGAGCAGTACTTC. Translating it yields CASSLGTGAYEQYF.

Here the CDR3 reads CASRRFLGTNEKLFF. CDR3 sequence (DNA): TGTGCCAGCAGGCGGTTTCTCGGGACTAATGAAAAACTGTTTTTT. The chain links TRBV6-5 to TRBJ1-4, with no clear D. Germline V gene data show CDR1 as MNHEY and CDR2 as SVGAGI. The length of the CDR3 is 15 residues. Trimming left V 6 bases short and J 2 bases short, with 13 bases between.

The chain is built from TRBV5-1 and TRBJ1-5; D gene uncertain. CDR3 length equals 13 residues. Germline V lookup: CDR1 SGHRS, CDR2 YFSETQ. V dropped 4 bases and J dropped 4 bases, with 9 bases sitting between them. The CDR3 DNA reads TGCGCCAGCAGCATACAGCCTAATCAGCCCCAGCATTTT. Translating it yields CASSIQPNQPQHF.

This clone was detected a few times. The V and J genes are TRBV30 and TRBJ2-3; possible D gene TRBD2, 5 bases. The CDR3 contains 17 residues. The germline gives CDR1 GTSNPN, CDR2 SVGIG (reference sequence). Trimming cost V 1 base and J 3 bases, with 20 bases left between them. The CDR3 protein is CAWSAEPGLSTTDTQYF. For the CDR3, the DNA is TGTGCCTGGAGTGCCGAACCCGGACTGTCAACGACAGATACGCAGTATTTT.

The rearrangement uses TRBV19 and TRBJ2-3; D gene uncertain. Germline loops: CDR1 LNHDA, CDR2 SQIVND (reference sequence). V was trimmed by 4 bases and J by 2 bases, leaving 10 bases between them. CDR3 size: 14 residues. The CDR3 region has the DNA TGTGCCAGTAGTACGGCAGGAATCACAGATACGCAGTATTTT. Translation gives CASSTAGITDTQYF.

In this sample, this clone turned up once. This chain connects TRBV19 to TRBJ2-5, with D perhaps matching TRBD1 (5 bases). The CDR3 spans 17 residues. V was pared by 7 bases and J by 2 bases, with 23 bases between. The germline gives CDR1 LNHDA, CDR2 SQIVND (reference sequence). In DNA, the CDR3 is TGTGCCAGTAAGGAGTCACCCGGTGGACCAGGGCAAGAGACCCAGTACTTC. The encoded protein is CASKESPGGPGQETQYF.

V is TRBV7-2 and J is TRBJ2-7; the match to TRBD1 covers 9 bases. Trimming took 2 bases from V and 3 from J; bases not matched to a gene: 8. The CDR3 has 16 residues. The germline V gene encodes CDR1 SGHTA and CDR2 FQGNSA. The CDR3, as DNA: TGTGCCAGCAGCTTATTGGGGACAGGGATCATCTACGAGCAGTACTTC. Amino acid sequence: CASSLLGTGIIYEQYF.